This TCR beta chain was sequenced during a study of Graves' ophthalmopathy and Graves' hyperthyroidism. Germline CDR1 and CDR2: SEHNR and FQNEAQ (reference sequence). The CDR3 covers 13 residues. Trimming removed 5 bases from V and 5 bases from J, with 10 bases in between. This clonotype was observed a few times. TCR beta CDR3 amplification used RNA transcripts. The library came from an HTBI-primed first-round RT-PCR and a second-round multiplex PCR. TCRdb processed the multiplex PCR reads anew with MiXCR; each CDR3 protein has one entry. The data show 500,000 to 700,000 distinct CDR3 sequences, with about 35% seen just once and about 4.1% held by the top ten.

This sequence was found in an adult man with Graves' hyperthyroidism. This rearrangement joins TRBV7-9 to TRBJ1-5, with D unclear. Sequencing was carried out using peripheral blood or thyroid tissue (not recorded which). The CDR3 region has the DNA TGTGCCAGCAGCCCCACGGCAGATCAGCCCCAGCATTTT. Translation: CASSPTADQPQHF.